This T cell receptor (beta chain) was obtained from a study of Ad26.COV2.S vaccination and SARS-CoV-2 variants. General study findings and limits: Breadth of non-spike TCRs did not differ between vaccinees and placebo recipients.

About this clone: The antigen remains unidentified.

TCRdb keeps only in-frame clones here, not all; method: immunoSEQ multiplex PCR. Among roughly 500,000 clones listed, roughly 85% were seen once. Trimming removed 4 bases from V and 2 bases from J, with 10 bases in between. Germline loops: CDR1 SGHNT, CDR2 YYREEE (reference sequence). The CDR3 runs to 13 residues. Treatment noted: 19 received Ad26.COV2.S at low or high dose, single or two shots; about five received placebo; per-sample allocation not given. Sampling was performed 63 days after the first vaccine or placebo injection. This material consisted of peripheral blood, taken in a trial of Ad26.COV2.S vaccine versus placebo. The chain employs TRBV5-4 and TRBJ2-7; weak D call: TRBD2 (6 bases). The source is a person aged 18-65 years who received the Ad26.COV2.S COVID-19 vaccine or a placebo. Written as DNA, the CDR3 is TGTGCCAGCAGCCCCTGGGGGGCCTACGAGCAGTACTTC. Translating it yields CASSPWGAYEQYF.